Each of the 10 T cell receptor beta chains below was sequenced from the same sample in a study of T cells in localized non-small cell lung cancer. Data came from immunoSEQ multiplex PCR; TCRdb stores just in-frame clones and leaves some out. The sample holds 30,000 to 45,000 clones, over 70% seen once. The sequences come from peripheral blood, collected before any cancer treatment. The source of these receptors is a woman aged 40-70 years with stage I lung adenocarcinoma.

This sequence joins TRBV5-1 and TRBJ2-1, with no clear D. In germline, CDR1 is SGHRS, CDR2 YFSETQ. There are 13 residues in the CDR3. Trimming pared 4 bases from V and 5 bases from J, leaving 10 bases between. CDR3 sequence reads: CASSVDPNNEQFF. In DNA form, the CDR3 reads TGCGCCAGCAGCGTGGACCCGAACAATGAGCAGTTCTTC.

The J gene is TRBJ2-2, the V gene TRBV7-2, with D possibly being TRBD2 (5 bases). CDR1 and CDR2 (germline): SGHTA, FQGNSA. CDR3 length: 14 amino acids. V was shortened by 7 bases and J by 4 bases, with 13 bases between the two germline ends. The DNA for the CDR3 is TGTGCCAGCAACAAAGCGGCGGGCACCGGGGAGCTGTTTTTT. Protein product: CASNKAAGTGELFF.

The V and J genes are TRBV6-1 and TRBJ2-3; TRBD2 agrees at 11 bases. V was pared by 3 bases and J by 1 base, with 3 bases of the junction left unmatched. Per the germline V gene, CDR1 is MNHNS and CDR2 is SASEGT. This CDR3 is built from 16 residues. CDR3 loop: CASSETSGMGTDTQYF. The DNA of the CDR3 is TGTGCCAGCAGTGAGACTAGCGGGATGGGCACAGATACGCAGTATTTT.

The chain employs TRBV7-9 and TRBJ2-1; TRBD2 matches 7 bases. Germline V gene data show CDR1 as SEHNR and CDR2 as FQNEAQ (reference sequence). V lost 5 bases, J lost 7 bases, and 11 bases stayed unmatched. The CDR3 has 15 residues. The CDR3 DNA reads as TGTGCCAGCAGCCCCGAGAAGAGCGGGAATAATGAGCAGTTCTTC. Translated, it gives CASSPEKSGNNEQFF.

This clone appeared a single time. The V and J genes are TRBV30 and TRBJ1-6, with a tentative D call TRBD1 (6 bases). Trimming took off 3 bases at V and 6 bases at J, with 15 bases between the two ends. The germline V gene encodes CDR1 GTSNPN and CDR2 SVGIG (reference sequence). The CDR3 totals 15 residues. CDR3 DNA sequence: TGTGCCTGGAGAGCCGGGCAGGGGCGTAATTCACCCCTCCACTTT. Translating gives CAWRAGQGRNSPLHF.

This clone was seen only once. This chain joins TRBV18 and TRBJ2-1; 10 positions match TRBD2. Germline loops: CDR1 KGHSH, CDR2 LQKENI. The junction had 2 bases not matched to a gene; V was cut back by 0 bases and J by 3 bases. CDR3 length equals 16 residues. CDR3 DNA sequence: TGTGCCAGCTCACCACCGAGGACTAGCGGCTACAATGAGCAGTTCTTC. Its protein product is CASSPPRTSGYNEQFF.

The chain combines TRBV7-6 with TRBJ2-1; a possible D gene is TRBD1 (6 bases). The CDR3 sequence is 15 residues long. V dropped 6 bases and J dropped 3 bases, with 15 bases sitting between them. Germline loops: CDR1 SGHVS, CDR2 FNYEAQ. The CDR3 sequence: CASSLQGRSYNEQFF. The CDR3, as DNA: TGTGCCAGCAGTCTACAGGGCAGAAGCTACAATGAGCAGTTCTTC. The whole variable domain, filled in from reference TRBV7-6 and TRBJ2-1, reads GAGVSQSPRYKVTKRGQDVALRCDPISGHVSLYWYRQALGQGPEFLTYFNYEAQQDKSGLPNDRFSAERPEGSISTLTIQRTEQRDSAMYRCASSLQGRSYNEQFFGPGTRLTVL.

The chain is built from TRBV2 and TRBJ2-7; D is perhaps TRBD1 (6 bases). Looked up from germline, CDR1 is SNHLY and CDR2 is FYNNEI. The V and J ends lost 5 bases and 7 bases respectively, with 18 bases between them. This CDR3 is 14 amino acids long. CDR3 in DNA: TGTGCCAGCAGTTCCGGGACACGATCGTGGGAGCAGTACTTC. This sequence encodes CASSSGTRSWEQYF.

V is TRBV5-1 and J is TRBJ2-7; 9 nucleotides align to TRBD2. The CDR3 contains 17 residues. The V segment lost 4 bases and the J segment 5 bases; nucleotides outside the gene matches: 16. CDR1 and CDR2 from the germline V gene are SGHRS and YFSETQ. CDR3 residues: CASSPLTSGRAGNEQYF. CDR3 nucleotides: TGCGCCAGCAGCCCCCTGACTAGCGGCCGAGCAGGGAACGAGCAGTACTTC.

Only a few counts were recorded for this clone. This chain connects TRBV6-6 to TRBJ1-5; D might be TRBD1 (5 bases). Trimming pared 0 bases from V and 6 bases from J, leaving 12 bases between. Per the germline V gene, CDR1 is MNHNY and CDR2 is SVGAGI (reference sequence). The CDR3 runs to 15 residues. This chain's CDR3 is CASSYSAGLTQPQHF. The CDR3 bases are TGTGCCAGCAGTTACTCGGCAGGGTTAACTCAGCCCCAGCATTTT.